These 22 T cell receptor beta chains were all obtained from the same sample, sequenced in a study of shared clonotypes between healthy human individuals. The protocol was immunoSEQ multiplex PCR, while the TCRdb copy is restricted to in-frame clones and leaves out a portion. The data show 2.3 million or so clones, with 90% to 95% seen just once and approximately 0.4% held by the top ten. Specimen: naive CD4+ T cells from PBMCs. The subset is: CD45RA+ positively selected. The source is a man between 18 and 35 years old in good health. Some clones in this sample may be carry-over from other donors' samples.

The rearrangement joins TRBV2 to TRBJ2-5; 8 positions agree with TRBD2. V lost 5 bases to trimming and J lost 1 base; unmatched junction nucleotides: 6. Germline CDR1 and CDR2: SNHLY and FYNNEI. The CDR3 extends over 15 amino acids. CDR3 bases: TGTGCCAGCAGTTTAGCGGGAACTATCCAAGAGACCCAGTACTTC. This codes for CASSLAGTIQETQYF.

V and J are TRBV30 and TRBJ2-7; 8 nucleotides line up with TRBD1. This CDR3 comprises 13 residues. Losses at the gene ends were 3 bases for V and 3 bases for J; bases not matched to a gene: 4. The germline gives CDR1 GTSNPN, CDR2 SVGIG (reference sequence). CDR3 in DNA: TGTGCCTGGAGGGAAGACAGGGGCTACGAGCAGTACTTC. This encodes CAWREDRGYEQYF.

The chain recombines TRBV4-1 with TRBJ1-3, with D perhaps matching TRBD1 (5 bases). Germline V gene data show CDR1 as MGHRA and CDR2 as YSYEKL. V lost 4 bases and J 3 bases, leaving 16 bases between the germline ends. CDR3 length: 16 residues. CDR3 residues: CASSLSGGAGGNTIYF. DNA of the CDR3: TGCGCCAGCAGCCTGAGTGGAGGGGCCGGTGGAAACACCATATATTTT.

This clone appeared a single time. The rearrangement links TRBV4-1 to TRBJ2-5; D could derive from TRBD1 or TRBD2 (5 bases each). The CDR3 has 17 residues. V was cut by 3 bases and J by 7 bases, with 24 bases left in between. CDR1 and CDR2 from the germline V gene are MGHRA and YSYEKL. Written as DNA, the CDR3 is TGCGCCAGCAGCCAGGACGCGCGGGCAGGGCTCGACGGGACCCAGTACTTC. Its translation is CASSQDARAGLDGTQYF.

Points on this clone: Other DNA sequences of this sample code for an identical CDR3. This chain connects TRBV5-1 to TRBJ2-7, with no clear D. This CDR3 is built from 14 residues. The V and J ends lost 0 bases and 3 bases respectively, with 10 bases between them. Germline V CDR1 and CDR2: SGHRS, YFSETQ. The CDR3 DNA reads as TGCGCCAGCAGCTTGGGGACCTTAAGCTACGAGCAGTACTTC. This gives the protein CASSLGTLSYEQYF.

This chain links TRBV5-1 with TRBJ2-1; 7 nucleotides line up with TRBD1. V dropped 0 bases and J dropped 14; count of bases not matched to a gene: 5. Germline CDR1 reads SGHRS; CDR2 reads YFSETQ. The CDR3 contains 12 residues. The chain's CDR3 is CASSLEGAREFF. The CDR3 DNA is TGCGCCAGCAGCTTGGAGGGGGCTAGGGAGTTCTTC.

The chain employs TRBV28 and TRBJ2-7; a possible D gene is TRBD2 (5 bases). CDR3 size: 15 residues. Germline assignment: CDR1 MDHEN and CDR2 SYDVKM. Trimming stripped 4 bases from V and 2 bases from J, with 15 bases between. CDR3 DNA: TGTGCCAGCAGTTATCAAGGGAGTGAAGCCTACGAGCAGTACTTC. Translating gives CASSYQGSEAYEQYF.

Points on this clone: This specimen includes other DNA sequences encoding the same CDR3. The V and J genes are TRBV11-3 and TRBJ2-3; 8 nucleotides line up with TRBD1. The V and J ends lost 4 bases and 0 bases, in that order; junction bases with no gene match: 3. The V gene's germline CDR1 is SGHNT and CDR2 YENEEA. This CDR3 is built from 15 residues. CDR3 nucleotide sequence: TGTGCCAGCAGCTCGGGACAGGCAAGCACAGATACGCAGTATTTT. This codes for CASSSGQASTDTQYF.

This chain connects TRBV28 to TRBJ1-1, with D possibly matching TRBD1 (5 bases). CDR1 is MDHEN and CDR2 is SYDVKM in the germline V gene. V was pared by 3 bases and J by 10 bases, with 9 bases between. This CDR3 contains 11 residues. The CDR3 DNA is TGTGCCAGCAGTTTTAACGGGGGAGCTTTCTTT. It is translated as CASSFNGGAFF.

The gene calls are TRBV9 and TRBJ2-7; D remains unclear. The V gene's germline CDR1 is SGDLS and CDR2 YYNGEE. Trimming left V 4 bases short and J 2 bases short, with 16 bases between. This CDR3 is 15 amino acids long. CDR3 residues: CASSPQVGLTYEQYF. CDR3 nucleotide sequence: TGTGCCAGCAGCCCTCAGGTTGGGCTCACCTACGAGCAGTACTTC.

The CDR3 DNA follows: TGTGCCACCAGCAGAGCGCTAGCGGGGAACCAAGAGACCCAGTACTTC. It encodes CATSRALAGNQETQYF. The chain is built from TRBV15 and TRBJ2-5, with 9 positions matching TRBD2. This CDR3 contains 16 residues. J gave up 0 bases and V 1 base, and 3 bases lay outside the gene matches. CDR1 and CDR2 (germline): LNHNV, YYDKDF (reference sequence).

The genes are TRBV2 and TRBJ2-1, with 7 bases identical to TRBD2. V trimming: 8 bases; J trimming: 7 bases; junction bases outside the gene matches: 11. From germline, CDR1 is SNHLY and CDR2 FYNNEI. The CDR3 totals 14 residues. The CDR3 DNA reads TGTGCCAGCGGGGCTTGGGACTACAAAAATGAGCAGTTCTTC. It specifies CASGAWDYKNEQFF.

The V and J genes are TRBV11-3 and TRBJ2-2; either TRBD1 or TRBD2 may fit D (5 bases each). Germline values: CDR1 SGHNT, CDR2 YENEEA. This CDR3 contains 14 residues. Trimming pared 5 bases from V and 6 bases from J, leaving 13 bases between. In DNA form, the CDR3 reads TGTGCCAGCAGCCCTCTTGGGGGAGCCGGGGAGCTGTTTTTT. This gives the protein CASSPLGGAGELFF.

Only one count was recorded for this clone. This chain joins TRBV27 and TRBJ1-5; D is possibly TRBD1 (6 bases). CDR1 and CDR2 (germline): MNHEY, SMNVEV (reference sequence). The CDR3 sequence is 19 residues long. The ends were cut back, 4 bases at V and 4 bases at J, with 26 bases in the middle. The CDR3 nucleotides read TGTGCCAGCAGTTCCAGTGGGGGGGGCTTACGCGGTCGTAATCAGCCCCAGCATTTT. Protein: CASSSSGGGLRGRNQPQHF.

This clone was recorded only once. V is TRBV19 and J is TRBJ1-4; a weak D match, TRBD1 (6 bases). V lost 3 bases and J lost 0, with 8 bases in between. The CDR3 length is 15 residues. Germline assignment: CDR1 LNHDA and CDR2 SQIVND (reference sequence). The CDR3 protein is CASSMGASTNEKLFF. The CDR3 coding sequence is TGTGCCAGTAGTATGGGGGCCTCAACTAATGAAAAACTGTTTTTT.

This clone was recorded only once. The chain joins TRBV19 to TRBJ1-4; D is undetermined. The V end lost 9 bases, the J end lost 8 bases, and 13 bases lay between the germline ends. Germline CDR1 and CDR2: LNHDA and SQIVND (reference sequence). CDR3 size: 12 residues. DNA for the CDR3: TGTGCCAGCCCCGTCGCGTGGGAAAAACTGTTTTTT. Translating gives CASPVAWEKLFF. Supplemented by reference TRBV19 and TRBJ1-4, the full variable domain reads DGGITQSPKYLFRKEGQNVTLSCEQNLNHDAMYWYRQDPGQGLRLIYYSQIVNDFQKGDIAEGYSVSREKKESFPLTVTSAQKNPTAFYLCASPVAWEKLFFGSGTQLSVL.

The chain carries TRBV9 and TRBJ2-3; possibly TRBD2 for D (6 bases). Germline CDR1 reads SGDLS; CDR2 reads YYNGEE. The CDR3 consists of 15 residues. The V and J ends lost 3 bases and 1 base respectively, with 12 bases between them. CDR3 nucleotide sequence: TGTGCCAGCAGCGGTAGCGGTATTGGCACAGATACGCAGTATTTT. This translates into CASSGSGIGTDTQYF.

The genes are TRBV29-1 and TRBJ2-7; perhaps TRBD2 as D (5 bases). This CDR3 has 12 residues. Looked up from germline, CDR1 is SQVTM and CDR2 is ANQGSEA. The V end was cut by 5 bases, the J end by 2 bases, with 10 bases between. CDR3 amino acids: CSVLASTYEQYF. The CDR3 nucleotides are TGCAGCGTTTTAGCGAGTACCTACGAGCAGTACTTC.

The chain combines TRBV28 with TRBJ2-5; 7 positions agree with TRBD1. This CDR3 region has 12 residues. The germline V gene has CDR1 MDHEN and CDR2 SYDVKM. The J segment lost 0 bases and the V segment lost 8 bases, leaving 0 bases of the junction unmatched. In DNA form, the CDR3 reads TGTGCCAGCCAGGGGGACCAAGAGACCCAGTACTTC. Translated: CASQGDQETQYF.

The chain uses TRBV19 and TRBJ1-5, with D possibly matching TRBD1 (5 bases). The CDR3 is 15 amino acids. CDR1 is LNHDA and CDR2 is SQIVND in the germline V gene (reference sequence). Trimming shortened V by 6 bases and J by 5 bases, and 17 bases separated the two germline ends. DNA for the CDR3: TGTGCCAGTAGCCGAAGACCGGCGGGGGATCAGCCCCAGCATTTT. Encoded protein: CASSRRPAGDQPQHF.

This chain connects TRBV27 to TRBJ2-1; TRBD1 is a possible D gene (7 bases). Trimming left V 2 bases short and J 2 bases short, with 10 bases between. Germline assignment: CDR1 MNHEY and CDR2 SMNVEV (reference sequence). This CDR3 is 15 amino acids long. CDR3 in DNA: TGTGCCAGCAGTTTAGGAGGGACAGCCTACAATGAGCAGTTCTTC. This codes for CASSLGGTAYNEQFF.

With respect to this clone: Other DNA sequences in this specimen translate into the identical CDR3. The chain couples TRBV7-9 to TRBJ2-3, with D unclear. CDR3 length: 13 amino acids. Germline CDR1 is SEHNR and CDR2 is FQNEAQ (reference sequence). Trimming took off 1 base at V and 5 bases at J, with 7 bases between the two ends. CDR3: CASSLVPRDTQYF. CDR3 DNA sequence: TGTGCCAGCAGCTTAGTACCGCGAGATACGCAGTATTTT.